The 5 T cell receptor beta chains below come from one sample, sequenced in a study of T cell responses to AZD1222 COVID-19 vaccine. Measured with immunoSEQ multiplex PCR; TCRdb has only the in-frame clones, and not every one. The sample includes more than 75,000 clones, roughly 90% of them seen just once. The material sequenced was peripheral blood, taken on day 0 of AZD1222 vaccination. The source is an adult in good health.

The chain's CDR3 is CASSPQGGMGTEAFF. CDR3 nucleotides: TGTGCCAGCAGCCCCCAAGGTGGAATGGGCACTGAAGCTTTCTTT. The chain employs TRBV9 and TRBJ1-1; the D is unclear. The CDR3 is 15 amino acids. Germline CDR1 and CDR2: SGDLS and YYNGEE. The V end lost 4 bases, the J end lost 4 bases, and 17 bases lay between the germline ends.

This rearrangement joins TRBV3-1 (or the pseudogene TRBV3-2) to TRBJ2-2, with D unclear. This CDR3 is 14 amino acids long. Germline CDR1 LGHDT, CDR2 YNNKEL (reference sequence). Deletions cut 8 bases from V and 3 bases from J, with 13 bases between. CDR3 loop: CASAIDPYTGELFF. The DNA for the CDR3 is TGTGCCAGCGCTATAGACCCATACACCGGGGAGCTGTTTTTT.

The V gene is TRBV7-8, the J gene TRBJ2-7, with TRBD2 matching 9 bases. The germline V gene has CDR1 SGHVS and CDR2 FQNEAQ. V gave up 2 bases and J gave up 0 bases; unmatched junction bases: 11. This CDR3 contains 18 residues. CDR3 in amino acids: CASSLFWPSGTTSYEQYF. The CDR3 nucleotides are TGTGCCAGCAGCTTATTCTGGCCTAGCGGGACGACCTCCTACGAGCAGTACTTC.

The CDR3 DNA reads TGTGCCAGCAGCCCCCGGACAGGGGGCGAAGAGCAGTACTTC. Its protein is CASSPRTGGEEQYF. This chain links TRBV11-2 with TRBJ2-7, with TRBD1 identical over 11 bases. The germline V gene has CDR1 SGHAT and CDR2 FQNNGV. The CDR3 is made up of 14 amino acids. V gave up 5 bases and J gave up 7 bases; unmatched junction bases: 7.

The chain employs TRBV5-4 and TRBJ2-2; possibly TRBD2 for D (5 bases). V was trimmed by 0 bases and J by 5 bases, leaving 11 bases between them. In germline, CDR1 is SGHNT, CDR2 YYREEE (reference sequence). The CDR3 length is 15 residues. CDR3 nucleotide sequence: TGTGCCAGCAGCTTGGGTGGGAGAATGACCGGGGAGCTGTTTTTT. It encodes CASSLGGRMTGELFF.